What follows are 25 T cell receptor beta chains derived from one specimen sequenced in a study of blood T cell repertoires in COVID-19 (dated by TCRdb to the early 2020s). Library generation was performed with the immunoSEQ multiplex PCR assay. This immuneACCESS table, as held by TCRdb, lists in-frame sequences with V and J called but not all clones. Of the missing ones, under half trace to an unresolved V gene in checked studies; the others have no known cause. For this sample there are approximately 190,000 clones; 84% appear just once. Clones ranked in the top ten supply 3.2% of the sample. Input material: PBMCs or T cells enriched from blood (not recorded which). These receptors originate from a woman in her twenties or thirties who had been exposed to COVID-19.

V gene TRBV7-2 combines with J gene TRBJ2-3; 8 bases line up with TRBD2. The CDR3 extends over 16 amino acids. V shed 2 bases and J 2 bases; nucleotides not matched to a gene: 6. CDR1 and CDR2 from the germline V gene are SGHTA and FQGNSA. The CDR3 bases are TGTGCCAGCAGCTTACGGCCCGGGGGGGACACAGATACGCAGTATTTT. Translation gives CASSLRPGGDTDTQYF.

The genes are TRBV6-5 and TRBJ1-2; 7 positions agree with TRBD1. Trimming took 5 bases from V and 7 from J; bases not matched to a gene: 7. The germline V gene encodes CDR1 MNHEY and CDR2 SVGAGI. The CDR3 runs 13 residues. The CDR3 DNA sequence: TGTGCCAGCAGTCCTAGACAGGGTCGTGGCTACACCTTC. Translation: CASSPRQGRGYTF.

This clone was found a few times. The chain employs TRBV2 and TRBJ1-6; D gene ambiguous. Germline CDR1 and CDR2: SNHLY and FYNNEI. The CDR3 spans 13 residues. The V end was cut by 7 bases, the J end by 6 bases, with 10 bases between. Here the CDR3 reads CASMGSANSPLHF. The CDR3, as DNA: TGTGCCAGCATGGGGAGTGCTAATTCACCCCTCCACTTT.

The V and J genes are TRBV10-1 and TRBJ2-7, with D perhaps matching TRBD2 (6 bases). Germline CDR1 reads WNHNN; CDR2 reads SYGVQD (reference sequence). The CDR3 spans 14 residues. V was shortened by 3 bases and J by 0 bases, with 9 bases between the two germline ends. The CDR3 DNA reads TGCGCCAGCAGTGAAGGGACTTACTCCTACGAGCAGTACTTC. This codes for CASSEGTYSYEQYF.

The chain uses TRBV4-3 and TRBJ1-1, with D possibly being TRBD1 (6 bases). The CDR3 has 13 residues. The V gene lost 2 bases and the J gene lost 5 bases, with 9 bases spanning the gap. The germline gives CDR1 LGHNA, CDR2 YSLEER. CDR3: CASSQRQGTEAFF. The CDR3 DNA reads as TGCGCCAGCAGCCAACGCCAGGGGACTGAAGCTTTCTTT.

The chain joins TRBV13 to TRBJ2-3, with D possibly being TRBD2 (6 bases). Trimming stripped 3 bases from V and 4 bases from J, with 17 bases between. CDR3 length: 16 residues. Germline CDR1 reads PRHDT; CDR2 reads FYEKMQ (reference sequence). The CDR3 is CASSFRDSTGSDTQYF. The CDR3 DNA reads TGTGCCAGCAGCTTCCGGGACTCGACGGGGTCAGATACGCAGTATTTT.

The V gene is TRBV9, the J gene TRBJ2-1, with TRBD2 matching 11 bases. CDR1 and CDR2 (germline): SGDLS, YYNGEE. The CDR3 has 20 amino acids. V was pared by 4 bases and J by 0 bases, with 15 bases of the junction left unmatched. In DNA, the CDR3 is TGTGCCAGCAGCCCCCGCCCGGGACTAGCGGTCAGGAGCTCCTACAATGAGCAGTTCTTC. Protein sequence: CASSPRPGLAVRSSYNEQFF. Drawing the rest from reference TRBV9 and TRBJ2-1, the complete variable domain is DSGVTQTPKHLITATGQRVTLRCSPRSGDLSVYWYQQSLDQGLQFLIQYYNGEERAKGNILERFSAQQFPDLHSELNLSSLELGDSALYFCASSPRPGLAVRSSYNEQFFGPGTRLTVL.

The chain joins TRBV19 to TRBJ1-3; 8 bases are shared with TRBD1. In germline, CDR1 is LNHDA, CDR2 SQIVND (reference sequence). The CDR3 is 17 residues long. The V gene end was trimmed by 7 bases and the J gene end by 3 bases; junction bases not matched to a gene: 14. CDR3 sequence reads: CASTLYINRGNGNTIYF. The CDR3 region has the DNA TGTGCCAGTACCCTATACATAAACAGGGGGAATGGAAACACCATATATTTT.

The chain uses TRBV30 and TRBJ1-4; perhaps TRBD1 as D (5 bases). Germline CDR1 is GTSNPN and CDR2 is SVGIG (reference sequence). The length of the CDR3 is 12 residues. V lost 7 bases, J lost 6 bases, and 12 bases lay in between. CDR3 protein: CASEPGDEKLFF. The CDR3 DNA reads TGTGCCTCCGAACCGGGGGATGAAAAACTGTTTTTT.

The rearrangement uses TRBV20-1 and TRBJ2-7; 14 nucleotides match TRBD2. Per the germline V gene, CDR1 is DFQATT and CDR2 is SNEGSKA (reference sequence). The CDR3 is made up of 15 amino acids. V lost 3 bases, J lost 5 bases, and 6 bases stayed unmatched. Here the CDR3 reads CSASPTSGGVNEQYF. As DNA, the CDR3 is TGCAGTGCTAGTCCGACTAGCGGGGGGGTAAACGAGCAGTACTTC.

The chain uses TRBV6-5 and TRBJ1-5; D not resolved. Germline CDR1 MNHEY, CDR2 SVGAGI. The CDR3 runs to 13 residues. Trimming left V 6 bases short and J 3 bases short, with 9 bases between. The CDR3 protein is CASRIHLNQPQHF. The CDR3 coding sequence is TGTGCCAGCAGGATACACCTCAATCAGCCCCAGCATTTT.

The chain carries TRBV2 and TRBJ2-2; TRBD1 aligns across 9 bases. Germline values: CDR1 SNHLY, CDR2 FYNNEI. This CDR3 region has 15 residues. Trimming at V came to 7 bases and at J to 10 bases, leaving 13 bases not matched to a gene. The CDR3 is CASIIGGTGTMELFF. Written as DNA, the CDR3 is TGTGCCAGCATAATAGGCGGGACAGGGACGATGGAGCTGTTTTTT.

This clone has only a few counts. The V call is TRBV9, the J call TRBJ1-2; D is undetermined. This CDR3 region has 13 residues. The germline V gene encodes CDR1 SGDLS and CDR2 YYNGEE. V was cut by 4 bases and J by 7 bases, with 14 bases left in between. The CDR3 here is CASSTLSRGGYTF. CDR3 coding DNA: TGTGCCAGCAGCACACTGTCCCGCGGTGGCTACACCTTC.

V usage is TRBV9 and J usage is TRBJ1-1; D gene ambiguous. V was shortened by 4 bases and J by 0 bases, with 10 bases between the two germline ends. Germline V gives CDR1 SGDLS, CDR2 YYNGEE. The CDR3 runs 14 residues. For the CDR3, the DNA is TGTGCCAGCAGCCCCGGGAGCCTGAACACTGAAGCTTTCTTT. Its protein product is CASSPGSLNTEAFF.

CDR3 protein: CASSIGATEAFF. CDR3 sequence (DNA): TGTGCCAGTAGTATAGGAGCCACTGAAGCTTTCTTT. The V and J genes are TRBV19 and TRBJ1-1; D is unclear. The CDR3 sequence is 12 residues long. Germline V gives CDR1 LNHDA, CDR2 SQIVND (reference sequence). V was shortened by 1 base and J by 4 bases, with 4 bases between the two germline ends.

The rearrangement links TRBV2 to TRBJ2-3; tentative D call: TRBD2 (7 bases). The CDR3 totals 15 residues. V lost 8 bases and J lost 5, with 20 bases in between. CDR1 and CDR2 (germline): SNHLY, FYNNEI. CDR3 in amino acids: CASVPRGAAGDTQYF. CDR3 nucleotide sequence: TGTGCCAGCGTTCCCCGGGGGGCCGCAGGAGATACGCAGTATTTT.

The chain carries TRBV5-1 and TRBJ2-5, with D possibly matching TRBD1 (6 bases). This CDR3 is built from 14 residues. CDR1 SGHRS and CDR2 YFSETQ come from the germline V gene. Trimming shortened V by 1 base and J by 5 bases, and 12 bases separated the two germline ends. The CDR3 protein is CASSLSLGAETQYF. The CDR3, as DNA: TGCGCCAGCAGCTTGAGTTTGGGGGCTGAGACCCAGTACTTC.

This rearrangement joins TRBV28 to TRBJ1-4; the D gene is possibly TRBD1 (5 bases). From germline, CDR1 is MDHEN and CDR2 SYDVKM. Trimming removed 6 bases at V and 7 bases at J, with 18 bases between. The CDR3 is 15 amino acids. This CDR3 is CASRYRLIQVEKLFF. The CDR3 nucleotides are TGTGCCAGCAGGTATCGCCTTATACAGGTTGAAAAACTGTTTTTT.

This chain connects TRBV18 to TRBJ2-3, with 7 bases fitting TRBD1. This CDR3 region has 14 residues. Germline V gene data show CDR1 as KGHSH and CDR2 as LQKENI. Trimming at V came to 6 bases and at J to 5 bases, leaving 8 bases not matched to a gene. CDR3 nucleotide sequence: TGTGCCAGCTCTCTCTCGACAGGGTTAGATACGCAGTATTTT. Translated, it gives CASSLSTGLDTQYF.

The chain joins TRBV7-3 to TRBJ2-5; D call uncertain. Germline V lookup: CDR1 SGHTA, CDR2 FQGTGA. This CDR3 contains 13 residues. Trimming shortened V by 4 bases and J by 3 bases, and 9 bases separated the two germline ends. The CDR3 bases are TGTGCCAGCAGCTCGTCACAAAAAGAGACCCAGTACTTC. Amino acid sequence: CASSSSQKETQYF.

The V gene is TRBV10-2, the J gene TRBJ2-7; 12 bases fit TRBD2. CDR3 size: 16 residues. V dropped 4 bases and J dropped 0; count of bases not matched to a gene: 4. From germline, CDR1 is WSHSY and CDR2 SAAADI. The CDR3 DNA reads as TGCGCCAGCAGTGCGACTAGCGGGGGCCTCTCCTACGAGCAGTACTTC. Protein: CASSATSGGLSYEQYF.

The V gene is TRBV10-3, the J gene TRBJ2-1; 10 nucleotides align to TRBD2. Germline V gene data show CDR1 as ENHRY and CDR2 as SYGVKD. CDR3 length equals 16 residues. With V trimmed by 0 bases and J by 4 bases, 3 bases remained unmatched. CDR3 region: CAISESSGGAYNEQFF. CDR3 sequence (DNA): TGTGCCATCAGTGAGTCCAGCGGGGGGGCTTACAATGAGCAGTTCTTC.

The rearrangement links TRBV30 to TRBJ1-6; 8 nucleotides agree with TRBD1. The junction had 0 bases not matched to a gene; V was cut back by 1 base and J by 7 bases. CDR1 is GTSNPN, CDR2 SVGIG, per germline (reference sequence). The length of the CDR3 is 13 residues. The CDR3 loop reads CAWSGQGNSPLHF. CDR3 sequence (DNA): TGTGCCTGGAGTGGACAGGGGAATTCACCCCTCCACTTT.

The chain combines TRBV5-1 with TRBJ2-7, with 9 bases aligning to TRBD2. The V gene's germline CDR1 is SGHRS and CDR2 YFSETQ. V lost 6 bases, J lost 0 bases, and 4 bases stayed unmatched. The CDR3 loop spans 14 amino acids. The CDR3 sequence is CASMSGGTSYEQYF. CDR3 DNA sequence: TGCGCCAGCATGAGCGGGGGGACCTCCTACGAGCAGTACTTC.

The CDR3 region has the DNA TGTGCCAGCAGCCAGGCCCCGGGACTAGCGACCCACAATGAGCAGTTCTTC. The encoded protein is CASSQAPGLATHNEQFF. The rearrangement uses TRBV4-2 and TRBJ2-1; 10 bases match TRBD2. This CDR3 comprises 17 residues. With V trimmed by 3 bases and J by 5 bases, 10 bases remained unmatched. Germline lookup yields CDR1 LGHNA and CDR2 YNFKEQ.